The 6 T cell receptor beta chains below all came from one sample that was sequenced in a study of blood T cell repertoires in COVID-19. Data came from immunoSEQ multiplex PCR; TCRdb stores just in-frame clones and leaves some out. The table shows about 300,000 clones, with about nine tenths occurring only once. Sequencing was performed on PBMCs or T cells enriched from blood (not recorded which). These receptors were obtained from a woman aged 45 to 65 who had been exposed to COVID-19.

This chain links TRBV5-1 with TRBJ2-7, with 7 bases aligning to TRBD2. The CDR3 covers 13 residues. Germline CDR1 is SGHRS and CDR2 is YFSETQ. V lost 4 bases, J lost 3 bases, and 4 bases stayed unmatched. Here the CDR3 reads CASSRGEVYEQYF. The CDR3 nucleotides are TGCGCCAGCAGCCGGGGGGAAGTCTACGAGCAGTACTTC.

This clone was found a few times. This rearrangement joins TRBV18 to TRBJ1-2, with 10 bases identical to TRBD1. Germline CDR1 KGHSH, CDR2 LQKENI. The CDR3 runs to 16 residues. V lost 4 bases and J lost 0; bases outside the gene matches: 5. The CDR3 loop is CASSQRQGAANYGYTF. CDR3 coding DNA: TGTGCCAGCTCACAGAGACAGGGGGCGGCTAACTATGGCTACACCTTC.

This chain uses TRBV28 with TRBJ1-1; weak D call: TRBD1 (5 bases). Between the trimmed V and J ends, which lost 5 bases and 2 bases, there was a span of 18 bases. The CDR3 extends over 16 amino acids. Germline CDR1 is MDHEN and CDR2 is SYDVKM. DNA for the CDR3: TGTGCCAGCAGTGCCCAGGGCCGGATGAGAAACACTGAAGCTTTCTTT. Its protein product is CASSAQGRMRNTEAFF.

This clone was counted once. The V call is TRBV2, the J call TRBJ1-3; possible D gene TRBD1, 6 bases. Trimming removed 5 bases from V and 2 bases from J, with 19 bases in between. Germline CDR1 SNHLY, CDR2 FYNNEI. CDR3 length: 17 residues. The CDR3 protein is CASSPIRGQGTGNTIYF. In DNA form, the CDR3 reads TGTGCCAGCAGTCCCATTCGGGGACAAGGGACTGGAAACACCATATATTTT.

V usage is TRBV7-8 and J usage is TRBJ1-2; D unresolved. The CDR3 spans 13 residues. With 0 bases removed from V and 1 base from J, the gap between germline ends came to 3 bases. From germline, CDR1 is SGHVS and CDR2 FQNEAQ. In DNA form, the CDR3 reads TGTGCCAGCAGCTTAGCTTATAACTATGGCTACACCTTC. It translates to CASSLAYNYGYTF. Looking up the rest from reference TRBV7-8 and TRBJ1-2 gives the full variable domain: GAGVSQSPRYKVAKRGQDVALRCDPISGHVSLFWYQQALGQGPEFLTYFQNEAQLDKSGLPSDRFFAERPEGSVSTLKIQRTQQEDSAVYLCASSLAYNYGYTFGSGTRLTVV.

The chain links TRBV28 to TRBJ2-1; TRBD2 matches at 7 bases. CDR1 and CDR2 from the germline V gene are MDHEN and SYDVKM. The V and J ends lost 5 bases and 7 bases, in that order; junction bases with no gene match: 14. This CDR3 is 16 amino acids long. CDR3 sequence: CASSPVLSGGGNEQFF. The CDR3 nucleotides are TGTGCCAGCAGTCCCGTTCTGTCTGGGGGGGGTAATGAGCAGTTCTTC.